A selection of T cell receptor beta chains follows, all from one sample in a study of T cell clonotyping in hematopoietic cell transplantation. This table comes from immunoSEQ multiplex PCR, and its TCRdb copy is limited to in-frame clones, with some not included. Among approximately 15,000 clones, over 65% were seen once, and the ten largest hold 4.2%. The sample was PBMCs, taken 100 days after allogeneic stem cell transplant. Every receptor here comes from a male patient in his sixties or seventies who had an allogeneic stem cell transplant from a related donor, so the T cells may come from the graft donor. Some clones in this sample may be carry-over from other donors' samples. Each CDR3 is given with its conserved first and last residue. The D gene is left open where the match is weak. Size is stated for part of the rows, as once, few or many counts, or as a class when the clone is expanded.

abundance: NA; d_gene: NA; j_gene: TRBJ1-2; v_gene: TRBV6-5; CDR3nt: TGTGCCAGCAGTCCTTCGACAGCAGCTAACTATGGCTACACCTTC; CDR3aa: CASSPSTAANYGYTF
abundance: few; d_gene: NA; j_gene: TRBJ2-2; v_gene: TRBV9; CDR3nt: TGTGCCAGCAGCCCAGAGGGCGGAGACACCGGGGAGCTGTTTTTT; CDR3aa: CASSPEGGDTGELFF
abundance: NA; d_gene: NA; j_gene: TRBJ2-7; v_gene: TRBV5-1; CDR3nt: TGCGCCAGCAGCTTGATGCAGGGTAGGGGATACGAGCAGTACTTC; CDR3aa: CASSLMQGRGYEQYF
abundance: NA; d_gene: NA; j_gene: TRBJ1-5; v_gene: TRBV7-2; CDR3nt: TGTGCCAGCAGCTTAGGTGCGGGGTGGGATCAGCCCCAGCATTTT; CDR3aa: CASSLGAGWDQPQHF
abundance: NA; d_gene: NA; j_gene: TRBJ2-5; v_gene: TRBV4-3; CDR3nt: TGCGCCAGCAGCCAGAATAGGGGAGTTGGAGAGACCCAGTACTTC; CDR3aa: CASSQNRGVGETQYF
abundance: NA; d_gene: NA; j_gene: TRBJ1-2; v_gene: TRBV28; CDR3nt: TGTGCCAGCAGTTTATCCCTCGGAGGGGCAGAAAACTATGGCTACACCTTC; CDR3aa: CASSLSLGGAENYGYTF
abundance: few; d_gene: NA; j_gene: TRBJ2-7; v_gene: TRBV2; CDR3nt: TGTGCCAGCAGTGAAGACAGACCCAGCTCCTACGAGCAGTACTTC; CDR3aa: CASSEDRPSSYEQYF
abundance: NA; d_gene: TRBD2; j_gene: TRBJ2-3; v_gene: TRBV7-3; CDR3nt: TGTGCCAGCAGCCGAAGCGGGGGGGCTACAAATACGCAGTATTTT; CDR3aa: CASSRSGGATNTQYF
abundance: NA; d_gene: NA; j_gene: TRBJ2-7; v_gene: TRBV5-6; CDR3nt: TGTGCCAGCAGCTTTAGTGTGGCTAGCGTTAACTACGAGCAGTACTTC; CDR3aa: CASSFSVASVNYEQYF
abundance: NA; d_gene: NA; j_gene: TRBJ1-4; v_gene: TRBV7-9; CDR3nt: TGTGCCAGCAGCACCGGCGGGGTTGATAATGAAAAACTGTTTTTT; CDR3aa: CASSTGGVDNEKLFF
abundance: NA; d_gene: NA; j_gene: TRBJ1-1; v_gene: TRBV4-1; CDR3nt: TGCGCCAGCAGCCTGGGTGCAGGGGACACTGAAGCTTTCTTT; CDR3aa: CASSLGAGDTEAFF
abundance: NA; d_gene: NA; j_gene: TRBJ2-4; v_gene: TRBV5-6; CDR3nt: TGTGCCAGCAGCTTGGACCTGGGAGACATTCAGTACTTC; CDR3aa: CASSLDLGDIQYF
abundance: few; d_gene: TRBD1; j_gene: TRBJ1-2; v_gene: TRBV30; CDR3nt: TGTGCCTGGAGTCTAACAGGGGGTATACGGGGCTACACCTTC; CDR3aa: CAWSLTGGIRGYTF
abundance: NA; d_gene: TRBD1; j_gene: TRBJ2-2; v_gene: TRBV4-1; CDR3nt: TGCGCCAGCAGCCACCGAGAACAGGGGGGAAGCGGGGAGCTGTTTTTT; CDR3aa: CASSHREQGGSGELFF
abundance: NA; d_gene: NA; j_gene: TRBJ1-1; v_gene: TRBV5-1; CDR3nt: TGCGCCAGCAGCACCCTTTTGGGAGGCGGGGACACTGAAGCTTTCTTT; CDR3aa: CASSTLLGGGDTEAFF
abundance: NA; d_gene: TRBD1; j_gene: TRBJ1-2; v_gene: TRBV5-5; CDR3nt: TGTGCCAGCAGCTGGGACAGGGGTGGCTACACCTTC; CDR3aa: CASSWDRGGYTF
abundance: few; d_gene: NA; j_gene: TRBJ2-2; v_gene: TRBV2; CDR3nt: TGTGCCAGCGGTGGGACTGTGAACACCGGGGAGCTGTTTTTT; CDR3aa: CASGGTVNTGELFF
abundance: NA; d_gene: NA; j_gene: TRBJ1-1; v_gene: TRBV12-5; CDR3nt: TGTGCTAGTGGTTTGGTACTGGGACGTAACACTGAAGCTTTCTTT; CDR3aa: CASGLVLGRNTEAFF
abundance: NA; d_gene: TRBD1; j_gene: TRBJ1-5; v_gene: TRBV27; CDR3nt: TGTGCCACTTCCCGGGACAGGGCGAATCAGCCCCAGCATTTT; CDR3aa: CATSRDRANQPQHF
abundance: NA; d_gene: NA; j_gene: TRBJ1-1; v_gene: TRBV7-3; CDR3nt: TGTGCCAGCAGCTTAGATAGTCCCTTCGGGGAAGCTTTCTTT; CDR3aa: CASSLDSPFGEAFF
abundance: NA; d_gene: TRBD1; j_gene: TRBJ2-7; v_gene: TRBV7-2; CDR3nt: TGTGCCAGCAGCTCCGGGACAGGGCGCCACGAGCAGTACTTC; CDR3aa: CASSSGTGRHEQYF
abundance: NA; d_gene: NA; j_gene: TRBJ2-2; v_gene: TRBV28; CDR3nt: TGTGCCAGCAGTTTCGGCCCCGGCGGTCTAAACACCGGGGAGCTGTTTTTT; CDR3aa: CASSFGPGGLNTGELFF
abundance: NA; d_gene: TRBD1; j_gene: TRBJ2-2; v_gene: TRBV5-1; CDR3nt: TGCGCCAGCAGCCGACAGGGGAACACCGGGGAGCTGTTTTTT; CDR3aa: CASSRQGNTGELFF
abundance: NA; d_gene: TRBD1; j_gene: TRBJ1-3; v_gene: TRBV11-3; CDR3nt: TGTGCCAGCAGCTCGACAGGGTTGGGAAACACCATATATTTT; CDR3aa: CASSSTGLGNTIYF
abundance: NA; d_gene: NA; j_gene: TRBJ1-5; v_gene: TRBV6-1; CDR3nt: TGTGCCAGCAGTGCGACAGACTATAGCAATCAGCCCCAGCATTTT; CDR3aa: CASSATDYSNQPQHF
abundance: NA; d_gene: NA; j_gene: TRBJ1-2; v_gene: TRBV11-1; CDR3nt: TGTGCCAGCAGCCCATTGGGCCTTAAGGGCTACACCTTC; CDR3aa: CASSPLGLKGYTF
abundance: NA; d_gene: TRBD1; j_gene: TRBJ2-7; v_gene: TRBV10-3; CDR3nt: TGTGCCATCAGTGAGTCGGGACAGGGGGCTTACGAGCAGTACTTC; CDR3aa: CAISESGQGAYEQYF
abundance: NA; d_gene: TRBD2; j_gene: TRBJ2-3; v_gene: TRBV9; CDR3nt: TGTGCCAGCAGCGCCGGGACTAGCGGGATCCAGAACACAGATACGCAGTATTTT; CDR3aa: CASSAGTSGIQNTDTQYF
abundance: NA; d_gene: NA; j_gene: TRBJ2-7; v_gene: TRBV7-2; CDR3nt: TGTGCCAGCAGCCAAGGGAGAAACGCATACGAGCAGTACTTC; CDR3aa: CASSQGRNAYEQYF
abundance: NA; d_gene: NA; j_gene: TRBJ2-2; v_gene: TRBV6-6; CDR3nt: TGTGCCAGTAAGGAAAATTCGAACACCGGGGAGCTGTTTTTT; CDR3aa: CASKENSNTGELFF
abundance: NA; d_gene: TRBD1; j_gene: TRBJ1-2; v_gene: TRBV9; CDR3nt: TGTGCCAGCAGCGAGGGGACAGGCTTTAACTATGGCTACACCTTC; CDR3aa: CASSEGTGFNYGYTF
abundance: NA; d_gene: TRBD2; j_gene: TRBJ2-6; v_gene: TRBV5-8; CDR3nt: TGTGCCAGCAGCTTGCGGGGGGGCGCTGGGGCCAACGTCCTGACTTTC; CDR3aa: CASSLRGGAGANVLTF
abundance: NA; d_gene: NA; j_gene: TRBJ2-2; v_gene: TRBV2; CDR3nt: TGTGCCAGCAGTGCGACACCGAACACCGGGGAGCTGTTTTTT; CDR3aa: CASSATPNTGELFF
abundance: NA; d_gene: NA; j_gene: TRBJ1-3; v_gene: TRBV9; CDR3nt: TGTGCCAGCAGCGCCGACAGAGTCCGAAACACCATATATTTT; CDR3aa: CASSADRVRNTIYF
abundance: NA; d_gene: TRBD2; j_gene: TRBJ2-7; v_gene: TRBV5-6; CDR3nt: TGTGCCAGCGGATTAGCGGTGGGGGGGTTCGAGCAGTACTTC; CDR3aa: CASGLAVGGFEQYF